A selection of T cell receptor beta chains follows, all from one sample in a study of blood T cells in healthy people across ages. TCRdb analysed the 5' RACE reads with MiXCR anew, one entry per CDR3 protein. Among 1.6 million or so distinct CDR3 sequences, about 31% were seen once, and the ten largest hold 11%. The sample comprised blood. These receptors came from a woman aged 25 to 39 in good health. Both conserved end residues are part of each CDR3. D genes are given only for firm matches. Rows give clone size only sometimes, using once, few, many, or a class for an expanded clone.

D gene	V gene	clone size	J gene	CDR3 protein	CDR3 DNA
TRBD1	TRBV5-1	many	TRBJ2-3	CASSPGQDTDTQYF	TGCGCCAGCAGCCCGGGACAGGACACAGATACGCAGTATTTT
NA	TRBV20-1	once	TRBJ2-1	CQIGAGLFF	TGCCAAATAGGAGCTGGGCTGTTCTTC
NA	TRBV7-9	NA	TRBJ1-2	CASSLRGALSDGYTF	TGTGCCAGCAGCTTGAGGGGGGCGCTTTCCGATGGCTACACCTTC
TRBD2	TRBV29-1	NA	TRBJ2-1	CSAPGRRTSGVYDEQFF	TGCAGCGCCCCGGGTAGGCGGACTAGCGGGGTTTACGATGAGCAGTTCTTC
NA	TRBV3-1	few	TRBJ1-1	CASSQRQHFEAFF	TGTGCCAGCAGCCAGAGGCAACACTTTGAAGCTTTCTTT
NA	TRBV5-5	few	TRBJ1-1	CASSSGLGEAFF	TGTGCCAGCAGCTCGGGACTCGGAGAAGCTTTCTTT
NA	TRBV28	few	TRBJ1-5	CASSLEFRQGGNQPQHF	TGTGCCAGCAGTTTGGAGTTTCGTCAGGGTGGCAATCAGCCCCAGCATTTT
NA	TRBV5-6	NA	TRBJ1-6	CASSLLTGRSPLHF	TGTGCCAGCAGCTTGTTGACAGGCAGATCACCCCTCCACTTT
TRBD2	TRBV9	many	TRBJ2-5	CASSVGSMTSGQETQYF	TGTGCCAGCAGCGTAGGTTCAATGACTAGCGGACAAGAGACCCAGTACTTC
NA	TRBV27	NA	TRBJ2-7	CASSNNSYEQYF	TGTGCCAGCAGCAACAACTCCTACGAGCAGTACTTC
TRBD2	TRBV4-1	few	TRBJ2-7	CASSQPSGGSPYEQYF	TGCGCCAGCAGCCAACCGAGCGGGGGGTCCCCCTACGAGCAGTACTTC
TRBD2	TRBV20-1	NA	TRBJ2-1	CSARDLTSGQGYNEQFF	TGCAGTGCTAGAGACTTGACTAGCGGGCAGGGGTACAATGAGCAGTTCTTC
TRBD2	TRBV10-3	few	TRBJ2-3	CATQATSGGPDTQYF	TGTGCCACCCAGGCTACTAGCGGGGGTCCAGATACGCAGTATTTT
NA	TRBV9	few	TRBJ2-7	CASSPLRQVSYEQYF	TGTGCCAGCAGCCCCCTAAGACAGGTGTCCTACGAGCAGTACTTC
NA	TRBV3-1	NA	TRBJ2-5	CASSRLTVVQETQYF	TGTGCCAGCAGCCGCCTTACAGTAGTTCAAGAGACCCAGTACTTC
NA	TRBV21-1	few	TRBJ1-2	CASSKAQDGYTF	TGTGCCAGCAGCAAAGCCCAGGATGGCTACACCTTC
TRBD1	TRBV9	NA	TRBJ1-1	CASSGRAGGNTEAFF	TGTGCCAGCAGCGGTAGGGCAGGGGGCAACACTGAAGCTTTCTTT
TRBD1	TRBV27	NA	TRBJ1-2	CASSLNPAQRTGRNYGYTF	TGTGCCAGCAGTTTAAACCCCGCTCAACGGACAGGGAGAAACTATGGCTACACCTTC
TRBD1	TRBV7-2	once	TRBJ1-2	CACSRQGEYYGYTF	TGTGCCTGCAGCCGACAGGGAGAGTACTATGGCTACACCTTC
NA	TRBV30	NA	TRBJ2-5	CAWSSTAGNGETQYF	TGTGCCTGGAGTTCAACAGCAGGGAATGGCGAGACCCAGTACTTC
NA	TRBV13	few	TRBJ2-7	CASSLAGDPYEQYF	TGTGCCAGCAGCTTAGCAGGGGACCCCTACGAGCAGTACTTC
NA	TRBV6-5	NA	TRBJ1-2	CASSYSKSANYGYTF	TGTGCCAGCAGTTACTCAAAGTCAGCTAACTATGGCTACACCTTC
TRBD2	TRBV18	NA	TRBJ2-7	CAGSNPNSAGATYEQYF	TGTGCCGGCTCAAACCCGAACTCAGCGGGAGCCACCTACGAGCAGTACTTC